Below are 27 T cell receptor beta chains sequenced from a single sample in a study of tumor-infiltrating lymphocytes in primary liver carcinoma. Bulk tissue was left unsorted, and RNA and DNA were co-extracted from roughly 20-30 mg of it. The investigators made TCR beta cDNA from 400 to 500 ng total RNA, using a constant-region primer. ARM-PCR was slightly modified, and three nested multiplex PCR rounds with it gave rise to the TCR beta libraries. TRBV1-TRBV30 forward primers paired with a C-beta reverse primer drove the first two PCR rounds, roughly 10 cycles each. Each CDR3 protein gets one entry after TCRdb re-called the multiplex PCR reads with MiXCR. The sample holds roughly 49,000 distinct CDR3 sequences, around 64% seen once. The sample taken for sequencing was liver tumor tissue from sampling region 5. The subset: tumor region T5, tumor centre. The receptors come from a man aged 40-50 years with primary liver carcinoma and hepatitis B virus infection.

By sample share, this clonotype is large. CDR3 in amino acids: CASSQYSGGGYEQYF. DNA of the CDR3: TGTGCCAGCAGCCAATATTCGGGAGGGGGCTACGAGCAGTACTTC. The chain employs TRBV11-2 and TRBJ2-7; 8 nucleotides match TRBD2. V lost 5 bases and J lost 3; bases outside the gene matches: 9. The CDR3 has 15 residues. Looked up from germline, CDR1 is SGHAT and CDR2 is FQNNGV.

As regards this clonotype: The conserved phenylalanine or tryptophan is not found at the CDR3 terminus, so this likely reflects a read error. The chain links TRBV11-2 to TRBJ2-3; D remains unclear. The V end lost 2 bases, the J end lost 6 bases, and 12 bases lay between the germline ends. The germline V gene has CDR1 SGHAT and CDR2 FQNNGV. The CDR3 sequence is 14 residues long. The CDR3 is CASSLSPLGDTQYL. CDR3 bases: TGTGCCAGCAGCTTAAGTCCGCTAGGGGATACGCAGTATTTA.

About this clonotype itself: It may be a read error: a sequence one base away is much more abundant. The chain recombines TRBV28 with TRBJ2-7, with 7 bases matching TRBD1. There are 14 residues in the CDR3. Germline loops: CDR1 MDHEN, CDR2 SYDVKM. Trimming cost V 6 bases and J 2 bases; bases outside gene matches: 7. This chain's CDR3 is CASRSPGQPYEQYF. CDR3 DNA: TGTGCCAGCAGATCCCCGGGACAGCCCTACGAGCAGTACTTC.

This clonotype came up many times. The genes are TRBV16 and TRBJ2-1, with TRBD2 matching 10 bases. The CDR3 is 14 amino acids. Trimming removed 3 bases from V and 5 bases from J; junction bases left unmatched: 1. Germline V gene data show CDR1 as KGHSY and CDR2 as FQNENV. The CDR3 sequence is CASSQGLANNEQFF. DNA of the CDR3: TGTGCCAGCAGCCAGGGACTAGCGAACAATGAGCAGTTCTTC.

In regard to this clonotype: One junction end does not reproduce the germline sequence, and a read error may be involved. The CDR3, as DNA: TGTGCCAGCTGCTTAACAGTGACCTCGGAGACCCAGTACTTC. Translation gives CASCLTVTSETQYF. This chain connects TRBV7-3 to TRBJ2-5, with D unclear. The V gene's germline CDR1 is SGHTA and CDR2 FQGTGA. CDR3 length: 14 residues. Based on the CDR3 plus reference TRBV7-3 and TRBJ2-5, the full variable domain is GAGVSQTPSNKVTEKGKYVELRCDPISGHTALYWYRQSLGQGPEFLIYFQGTGAADDSGLPNDRFFAVRPEGSVSTLKIQRTERGDSAVYLCASCLTVTSETQYFGPGTRLLVL.

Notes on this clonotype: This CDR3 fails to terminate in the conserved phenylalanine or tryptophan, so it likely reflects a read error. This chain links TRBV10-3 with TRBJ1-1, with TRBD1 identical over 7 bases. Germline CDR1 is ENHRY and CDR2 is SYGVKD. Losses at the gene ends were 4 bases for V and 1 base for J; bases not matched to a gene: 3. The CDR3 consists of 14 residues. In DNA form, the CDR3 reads TGTGCCATCAGTGGGGACAGAGGGAACACTGAAGCTTTCTAT. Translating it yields CAISGDRGNTEAFY.

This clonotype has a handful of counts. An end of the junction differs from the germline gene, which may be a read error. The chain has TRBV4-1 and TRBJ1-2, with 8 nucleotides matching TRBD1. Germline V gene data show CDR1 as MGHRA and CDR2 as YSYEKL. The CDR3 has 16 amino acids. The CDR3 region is CASSPDQGAFDYGHTF. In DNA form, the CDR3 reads TGCGCCAGTAGCCCAGACCAGGGGGCGTTCGACTATGGCCACACCTTT.

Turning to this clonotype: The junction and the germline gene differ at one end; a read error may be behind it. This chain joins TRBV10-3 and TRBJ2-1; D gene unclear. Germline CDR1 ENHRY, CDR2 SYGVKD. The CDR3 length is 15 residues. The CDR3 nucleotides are TGTGCCAGCAATGAGATTCCCGGGCTAAATAATGAGCTGTTCTTC. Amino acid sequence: CASNEIPGLNNELFF.

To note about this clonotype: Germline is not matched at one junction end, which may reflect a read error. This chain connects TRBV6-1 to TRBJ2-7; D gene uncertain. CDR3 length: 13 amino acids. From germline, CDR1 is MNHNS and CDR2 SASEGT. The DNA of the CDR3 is TGTACCAGCAGTGACAAGGGCCTCTACGGACAGTACTTC. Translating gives CTSSDKGLYGQYF.

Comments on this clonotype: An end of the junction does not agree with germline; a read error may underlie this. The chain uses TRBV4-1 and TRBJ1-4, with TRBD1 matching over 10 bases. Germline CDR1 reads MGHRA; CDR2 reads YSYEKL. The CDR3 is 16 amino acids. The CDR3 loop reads CASNQGPGTGAQKLSF. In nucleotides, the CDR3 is TGCGCCAGCAATCAAGGGCCGGGGACAGGGGCACAAAAACTGTCTTTT.

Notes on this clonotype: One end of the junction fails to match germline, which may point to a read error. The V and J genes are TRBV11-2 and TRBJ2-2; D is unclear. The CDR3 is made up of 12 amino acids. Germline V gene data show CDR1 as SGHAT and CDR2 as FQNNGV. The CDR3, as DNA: TGTACCAGCAGCACAAGCACCGAGGAGCTGTTTTTT. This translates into CTSSTSTEELFF.

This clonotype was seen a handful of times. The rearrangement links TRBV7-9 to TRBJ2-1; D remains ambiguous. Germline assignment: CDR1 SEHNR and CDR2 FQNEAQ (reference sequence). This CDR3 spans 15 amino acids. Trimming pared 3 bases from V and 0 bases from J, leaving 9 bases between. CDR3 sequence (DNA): TGTGCCAGCAGCTTTAGCAGGAGCTCCTACAATGAGCAGTTCTTC. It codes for CASSFSRSSYNEQFF.

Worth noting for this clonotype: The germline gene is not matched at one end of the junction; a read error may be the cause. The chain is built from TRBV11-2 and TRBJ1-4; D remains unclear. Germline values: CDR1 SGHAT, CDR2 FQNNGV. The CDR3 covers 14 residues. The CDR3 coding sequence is TGTACCAGCAGCTTAGAGGTTGGGGATGAAAAACCGTTTTTT. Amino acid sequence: CTSSLEVGDEKPFF.

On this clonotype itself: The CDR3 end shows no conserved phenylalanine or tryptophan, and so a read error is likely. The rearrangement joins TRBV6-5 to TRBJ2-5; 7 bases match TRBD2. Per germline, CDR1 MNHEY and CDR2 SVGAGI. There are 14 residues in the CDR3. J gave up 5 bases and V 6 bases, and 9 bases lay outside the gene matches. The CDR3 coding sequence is TGTGCCAGCAGCCAAGCGGGATCATGGGAGACCCAGTACTCC. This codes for CASSQAGSWETQYS.

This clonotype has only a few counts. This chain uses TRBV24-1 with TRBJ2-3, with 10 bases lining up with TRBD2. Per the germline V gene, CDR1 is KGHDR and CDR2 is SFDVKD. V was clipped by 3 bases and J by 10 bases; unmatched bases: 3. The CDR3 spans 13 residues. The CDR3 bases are TGTGCCACCAGTGATGTGAGCGGGAGGGCGCAGTATTTT. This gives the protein CATSDVSGRAQYF.

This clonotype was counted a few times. DNA of the CDR3: TGTGCCAGCTCACCATCTCGGGAGCAGGTTGAAGCTTTCTTT. This gives the protein CASSPSREQVEAFF. The chain combines TRBV18 with TRBJ1-1; D remains unclear. There are 14 residues in the CDR3. V was cut by 2 bases and J by 7 bases, with 14 bases left in between. Per the germline V gene, CDR1 is KGHSH and CDR2 is LQKENI. The whole variable domain, remainder taken from reference TRBV18 and TRBJ1-1, is NAGVMQNPRHLVRRRGQEARLRCSPMKGHSHVYWYRQLPEEGLKFMVYLQKENIIDESGMPKERFSAEFPKEGPSILRIQQVVRGDSAAYFCASSPSREQVEAFFGQGTRLTVV.

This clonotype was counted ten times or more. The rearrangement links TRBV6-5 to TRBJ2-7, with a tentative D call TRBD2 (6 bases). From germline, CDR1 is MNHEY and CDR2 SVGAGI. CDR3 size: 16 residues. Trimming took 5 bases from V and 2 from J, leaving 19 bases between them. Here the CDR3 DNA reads TGTGCCAGCAGTCCATGGACGGGGGACCGCCCCTACGAGCAGTACTTC. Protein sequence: CASSPWTGDRPYEQYF.

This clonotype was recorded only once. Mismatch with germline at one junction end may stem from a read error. This CDR3 reads CTSSSEDCSNQPQHF. The CDR3 coding sequence is TGTACCAGCAGCTCGGAGGACTGCAGCAATCAGCCCCAGCATTTT. J is TRBJ1-5 and V is TRBV7-8; D not certain. The germline CDR1 and CDR2 sequences are SGHVS and FQNEAQ. This CDR3 is built from 15 residues.

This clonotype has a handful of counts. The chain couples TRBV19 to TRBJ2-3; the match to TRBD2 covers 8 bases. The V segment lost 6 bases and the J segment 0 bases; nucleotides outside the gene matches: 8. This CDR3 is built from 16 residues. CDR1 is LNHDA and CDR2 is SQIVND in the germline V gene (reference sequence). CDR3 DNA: TGTGCCAGTAGCCGAGGACTAGCCTTTAGCACAGATACGCAGTATTTT. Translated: CASSRGLAFSTDTQYF.

In nucleotides, the CDR3 is TGTGCCAGCAGTGCGGTTGGACAGGGAGTTTCCGAACAGTACTTC. Translation gives CASSAVGQGVSEQYF. The chain has TRBV6-1 and TRBJ2-7; 8 bases map to TRBD1. The V segment lost 4 bases and the J segment 10 bases; nucleotides outside the gene matches: 15. Looked up from germline, CDR1 is MNHNS and CDR2 is SASEGT. The CDR3 has 15 amino acids.

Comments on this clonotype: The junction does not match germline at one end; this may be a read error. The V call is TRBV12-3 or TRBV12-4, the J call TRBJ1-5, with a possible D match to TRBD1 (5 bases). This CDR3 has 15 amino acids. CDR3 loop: CASRLWGGSNQPQHF. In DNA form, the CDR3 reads TGTGCCAGCCGTTTATGGGGCGGTAGCAATCAGCCCCAGCATTTT.

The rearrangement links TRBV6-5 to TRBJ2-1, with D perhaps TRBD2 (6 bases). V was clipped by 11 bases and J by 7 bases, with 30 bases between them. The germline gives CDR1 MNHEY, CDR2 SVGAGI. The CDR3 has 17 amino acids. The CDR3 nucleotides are TGTGCCGACAGTTACTCTTTCGGGGGACGGTCTATGAATGAGCAGTTCTTC. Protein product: CADSYSFGGRSMNEQFF.

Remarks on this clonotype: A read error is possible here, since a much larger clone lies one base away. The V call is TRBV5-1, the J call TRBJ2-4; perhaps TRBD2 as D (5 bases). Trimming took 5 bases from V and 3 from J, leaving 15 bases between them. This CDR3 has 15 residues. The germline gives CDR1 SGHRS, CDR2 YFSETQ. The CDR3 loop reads CASRLGPIVKNIQYF. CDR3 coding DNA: TGCGCCAGCAGACTAGGGCCGATAGTCAAAAACATTCAGTACTTC.

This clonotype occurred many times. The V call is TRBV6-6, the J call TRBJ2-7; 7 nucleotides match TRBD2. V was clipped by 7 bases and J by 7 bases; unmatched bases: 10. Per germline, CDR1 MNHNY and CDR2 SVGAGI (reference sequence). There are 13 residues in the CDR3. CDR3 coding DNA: TGTGCCAGCACCGGGGGGACCAACGGGGAGCAGTACTTC. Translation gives CASTGGTNGEQYF.

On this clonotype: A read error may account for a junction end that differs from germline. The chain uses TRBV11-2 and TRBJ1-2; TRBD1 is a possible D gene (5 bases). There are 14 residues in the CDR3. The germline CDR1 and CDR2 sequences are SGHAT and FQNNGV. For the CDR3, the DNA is TGTGCCAGCAGCCCAGCCGACGGGGACTATGGCTACATTTTC. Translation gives CASSPADGDYGYIF.

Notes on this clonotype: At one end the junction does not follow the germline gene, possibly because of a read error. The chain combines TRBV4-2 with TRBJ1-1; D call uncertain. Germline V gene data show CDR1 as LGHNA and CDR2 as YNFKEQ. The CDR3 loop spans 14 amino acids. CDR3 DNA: TGTGCCATCAGCCAAGATAAGGGAGGCGCTGAAGCTTTCTTT. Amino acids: CAISQDKGGAEAFF.

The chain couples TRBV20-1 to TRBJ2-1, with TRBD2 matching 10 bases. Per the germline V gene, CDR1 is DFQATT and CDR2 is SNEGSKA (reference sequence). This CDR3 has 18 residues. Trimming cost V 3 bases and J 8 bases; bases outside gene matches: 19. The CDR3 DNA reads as TGCAGTGCTAGCGGGCGGCTAGCGGGAGTTTCAGGCGGCGATGAGCAGTTCTTC. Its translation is CSASGRLAGVSGGDEQFF.